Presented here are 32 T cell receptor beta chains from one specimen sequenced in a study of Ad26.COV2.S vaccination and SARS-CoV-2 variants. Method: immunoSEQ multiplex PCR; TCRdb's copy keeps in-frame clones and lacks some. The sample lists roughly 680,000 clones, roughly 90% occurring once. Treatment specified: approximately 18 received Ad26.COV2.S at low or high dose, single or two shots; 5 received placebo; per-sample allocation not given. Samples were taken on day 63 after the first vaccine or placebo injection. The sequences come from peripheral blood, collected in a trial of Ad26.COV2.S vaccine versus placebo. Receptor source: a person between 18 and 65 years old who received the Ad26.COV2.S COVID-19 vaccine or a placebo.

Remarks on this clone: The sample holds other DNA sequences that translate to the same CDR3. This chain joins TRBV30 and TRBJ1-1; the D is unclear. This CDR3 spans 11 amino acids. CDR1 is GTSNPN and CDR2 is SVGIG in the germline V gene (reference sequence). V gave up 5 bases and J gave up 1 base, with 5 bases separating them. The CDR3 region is CAWRKNTEAFF. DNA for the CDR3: TGTGCCTGGCGAAAGAACACTGAAGCTTTCTTT.

The CDR3 nucleotides read TGTGCCAGCAGCCAAGATATGAGACAGGGTCAGCCCCAGCATTTT. This codes for CASSQDMRQGQPQHF. The rearrangement joins TRBV3-1 (or the pseudogene TRBV3-2) to TRBJ1-5, with TRBD1 matching 7 bases. The CDR3 consists of 15 residues. Germline assignment: CDR1 LGHDT and CDR2 YNNKEL (reference sequence). After removal of 0 bases from V and 6 bases from J, the junction contained 5 bases not matched to a gene.

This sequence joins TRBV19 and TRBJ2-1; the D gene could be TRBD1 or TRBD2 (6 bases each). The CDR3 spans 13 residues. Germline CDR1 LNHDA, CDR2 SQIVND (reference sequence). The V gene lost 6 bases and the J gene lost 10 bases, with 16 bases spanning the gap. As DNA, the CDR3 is TGTGCCAGTAGGCTGCCGGGGGCAAGGGAGCAGTTCTTC. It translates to CASRLPGAREQFF.

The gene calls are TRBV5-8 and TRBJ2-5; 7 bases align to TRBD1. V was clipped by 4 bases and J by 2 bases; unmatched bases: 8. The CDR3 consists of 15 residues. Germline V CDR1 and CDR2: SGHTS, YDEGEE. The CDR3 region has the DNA TGTGCCAGCAGCCAAGGGACAGCCATACAAGAGACCCAGTACTTC. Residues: CASSQGTAIQETQYF.

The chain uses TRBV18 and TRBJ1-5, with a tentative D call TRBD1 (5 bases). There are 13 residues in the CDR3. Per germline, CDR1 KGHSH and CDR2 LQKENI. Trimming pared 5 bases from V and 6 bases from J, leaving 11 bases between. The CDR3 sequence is CASSDTGFQPQHF. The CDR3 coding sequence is TGTGCCAGCTCAGATACAGGCTTTCAGCCCCAGCATTTT.

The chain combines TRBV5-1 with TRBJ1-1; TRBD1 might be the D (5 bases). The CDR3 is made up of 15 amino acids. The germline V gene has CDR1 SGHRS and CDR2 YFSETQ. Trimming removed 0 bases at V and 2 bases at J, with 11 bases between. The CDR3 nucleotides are TGCGCCAGCAGCTTGGCCCGACAGTATAACACTGAAGCTTTCTTT. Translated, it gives CASSLARQYNTEAFF. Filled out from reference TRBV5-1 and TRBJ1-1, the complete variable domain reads KAGVTQTPRYLIKTRGQQVTLSCSPISGHRSVSWYQQTPGQGLQFLFEYFSETQRNKGNFPGRFSGRQFSNSRSEMNVSTLELGDSALYLCASSLARQYNTEAFFGQGTRLTVV.

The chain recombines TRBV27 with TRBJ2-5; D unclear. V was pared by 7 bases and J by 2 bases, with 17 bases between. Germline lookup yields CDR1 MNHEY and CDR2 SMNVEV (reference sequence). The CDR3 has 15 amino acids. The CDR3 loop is CASTPVGQFQETQYF. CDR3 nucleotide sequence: TGTGCCAGCACCCCCGTGGGCCAGTTTCAAGAGACCCAGTACTTC.

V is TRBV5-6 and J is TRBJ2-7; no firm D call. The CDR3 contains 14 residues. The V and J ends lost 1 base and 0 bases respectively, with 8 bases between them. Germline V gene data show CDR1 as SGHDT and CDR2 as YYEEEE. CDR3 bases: TGTGCCAGCAGCTTGTCTGGAGACTCCTACGAGCAGTACTTC. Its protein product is CASSLSGDSYEQYF.

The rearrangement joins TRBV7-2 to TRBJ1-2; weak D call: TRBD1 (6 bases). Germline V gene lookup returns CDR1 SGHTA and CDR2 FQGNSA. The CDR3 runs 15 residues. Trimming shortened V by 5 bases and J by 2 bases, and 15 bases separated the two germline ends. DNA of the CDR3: TGTGCCAGCAGCCCGTCCCCCGGGACAAACTATGGCTACACCTTC. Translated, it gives CASSPSPGTNYGYTF.

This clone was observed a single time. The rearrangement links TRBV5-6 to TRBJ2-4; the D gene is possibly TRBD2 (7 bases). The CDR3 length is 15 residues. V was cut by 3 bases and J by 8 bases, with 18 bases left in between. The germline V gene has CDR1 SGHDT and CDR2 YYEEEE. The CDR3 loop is CASSSPAGATYIQYF. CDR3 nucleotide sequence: TGTGCCAGCAGCTCTCCTGCGGGGGCAACGTACATTCAGTACTTC.

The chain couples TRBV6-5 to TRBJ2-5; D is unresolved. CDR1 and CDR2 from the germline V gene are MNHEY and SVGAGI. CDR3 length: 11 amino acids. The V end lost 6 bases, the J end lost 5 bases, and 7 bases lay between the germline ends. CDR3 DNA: TGTGCCAGCAGGAGGTCGGAGACCCAGTACTTC. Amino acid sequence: CASRRSETQYF.

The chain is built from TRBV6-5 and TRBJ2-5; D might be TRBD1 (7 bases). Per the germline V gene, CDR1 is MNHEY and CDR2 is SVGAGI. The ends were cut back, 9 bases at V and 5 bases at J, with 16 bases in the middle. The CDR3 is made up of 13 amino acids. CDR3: CASTGEVRETQYF. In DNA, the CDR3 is TGTGCCAGTACAGGGGAGGTAAGGGAGACCCAGTACTTC.

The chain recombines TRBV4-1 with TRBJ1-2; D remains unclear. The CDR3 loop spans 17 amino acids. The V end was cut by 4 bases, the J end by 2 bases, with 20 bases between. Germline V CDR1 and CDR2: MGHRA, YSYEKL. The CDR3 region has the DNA TGCGCCAGCAGCCTCCCCGCCGGCCAATCACCCAACTATGGCTACACCTTC. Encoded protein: CASSLPAGQSPNYGYTF.

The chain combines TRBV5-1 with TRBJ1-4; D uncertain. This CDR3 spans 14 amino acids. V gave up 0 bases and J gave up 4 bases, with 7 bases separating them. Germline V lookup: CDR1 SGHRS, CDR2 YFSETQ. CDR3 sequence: CASSLGAVNEKLFF. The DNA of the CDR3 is TGCGCCAGCAGCTTGGGGGCCGTTAATGAAAAACTGTTTTTT.

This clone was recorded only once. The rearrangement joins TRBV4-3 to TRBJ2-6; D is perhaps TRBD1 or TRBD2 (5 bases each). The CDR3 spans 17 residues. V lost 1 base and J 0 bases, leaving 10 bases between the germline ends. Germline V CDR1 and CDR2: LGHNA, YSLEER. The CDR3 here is CASSQGMGTSGANVLTF. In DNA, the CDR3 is TGCGCCAGCAGCCAAGGGATGGGGACCTCTGGGGCCAACGTCCTGACTTTC.

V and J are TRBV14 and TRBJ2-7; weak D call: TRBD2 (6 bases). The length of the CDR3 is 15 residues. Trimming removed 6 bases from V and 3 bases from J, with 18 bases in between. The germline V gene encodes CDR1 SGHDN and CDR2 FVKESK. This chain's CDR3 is CASRKSGLASYEQYF. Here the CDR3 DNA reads TGTGCCAGCAGAAAAAGCGGGTTGGCAAGCTACGAGCAGTACTTC.

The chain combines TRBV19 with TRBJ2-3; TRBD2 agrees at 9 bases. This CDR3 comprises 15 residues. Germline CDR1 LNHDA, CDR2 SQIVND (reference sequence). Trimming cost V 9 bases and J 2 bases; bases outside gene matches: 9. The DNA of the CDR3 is TGTGCCAGCGGACCGGGACTAGCTTACACAGATACGCAGTATTTT. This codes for CASGPGLAYTDTQYF.

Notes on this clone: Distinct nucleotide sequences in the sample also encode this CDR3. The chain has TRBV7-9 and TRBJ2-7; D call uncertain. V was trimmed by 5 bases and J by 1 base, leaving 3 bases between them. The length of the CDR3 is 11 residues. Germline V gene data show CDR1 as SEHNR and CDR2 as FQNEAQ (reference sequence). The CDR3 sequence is CASSPSYEQYF. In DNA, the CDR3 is TGTGCCAGCAGCCCTTCCTACGAGCAGTACTTC.

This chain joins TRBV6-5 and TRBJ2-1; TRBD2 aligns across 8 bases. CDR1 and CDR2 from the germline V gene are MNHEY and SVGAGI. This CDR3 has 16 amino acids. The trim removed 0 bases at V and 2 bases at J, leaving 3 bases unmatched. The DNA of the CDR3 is TGTGCCAGCAGTTACTCTAGCGGGGTAACCTACAATGAGCAGTTCTTC. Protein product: CASSYSSGVTYNEQFF.

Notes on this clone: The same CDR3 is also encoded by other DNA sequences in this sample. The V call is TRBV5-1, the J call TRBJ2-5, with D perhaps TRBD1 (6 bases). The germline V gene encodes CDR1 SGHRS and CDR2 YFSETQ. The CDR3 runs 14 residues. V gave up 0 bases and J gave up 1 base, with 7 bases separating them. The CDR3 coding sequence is TGCGCCAGCAGCTTGGTAGGGGGCCAAGAGACCCAGTACTTC. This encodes CASSLVGGQETQYF.

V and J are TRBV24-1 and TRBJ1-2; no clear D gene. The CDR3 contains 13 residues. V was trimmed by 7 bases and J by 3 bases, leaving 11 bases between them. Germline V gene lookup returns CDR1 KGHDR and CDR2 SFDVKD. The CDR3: CATSDSSYYGYTF. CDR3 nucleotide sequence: TGTGCCACCAGCGACTCGTCTTACTATGGCTACACCTTC.

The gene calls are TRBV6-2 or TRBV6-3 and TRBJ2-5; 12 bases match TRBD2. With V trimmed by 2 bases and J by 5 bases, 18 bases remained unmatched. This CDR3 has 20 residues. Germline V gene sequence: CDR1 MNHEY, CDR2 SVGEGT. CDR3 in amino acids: CASSYPRGRRASGRVETQYF. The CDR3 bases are TGTGCCAGCAGTTACCCAAGAGGGAGGCGGGCTAGCGGGAGGGTGGAGACCCAGTACTTC.

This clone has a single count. CDR3 residues: CASTSLTSGSSYNEQFF. As DNA, the CDR3 is TGTGCCAGCACTTCCCTGACTAGCGGGAGCTCCTACAATGAGCAGTTCTTC. This rearrangement joins TRBV27 to TRBJ2-1, with 12 bases identical to TRBD2. Germline lookup yields CDR1 MNHEY and CDR2 SMNVEV (reference sequence). This CDR3 contains 17 residues. Trimming removed 7 bases from V and 0 bases from J; junction bases left unmatched: 7.

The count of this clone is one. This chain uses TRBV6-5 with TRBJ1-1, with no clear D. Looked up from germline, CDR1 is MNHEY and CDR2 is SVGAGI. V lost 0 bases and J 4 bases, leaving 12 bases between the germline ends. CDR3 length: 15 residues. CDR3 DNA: TGTGCCAGCAGTTACTCGAAAGGGCCACTCACTGAAGCTTTCTTT. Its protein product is CASSYSKGPLTEAFF.

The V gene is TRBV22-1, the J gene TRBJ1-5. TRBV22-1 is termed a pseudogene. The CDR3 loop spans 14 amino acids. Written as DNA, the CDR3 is TGTCCTGGGAGCGCACTCGGACTCCCCCCGCCCCAGCATTTT. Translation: CPGSALGLPPPQHF.

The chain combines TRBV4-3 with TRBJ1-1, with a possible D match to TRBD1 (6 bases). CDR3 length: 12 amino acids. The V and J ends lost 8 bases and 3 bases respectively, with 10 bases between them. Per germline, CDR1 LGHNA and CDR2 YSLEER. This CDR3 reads CASGDRYTEAFF. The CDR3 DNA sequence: TGCGCCAGCGGCGACAGGTACACTGAAGCTTTCTTT.

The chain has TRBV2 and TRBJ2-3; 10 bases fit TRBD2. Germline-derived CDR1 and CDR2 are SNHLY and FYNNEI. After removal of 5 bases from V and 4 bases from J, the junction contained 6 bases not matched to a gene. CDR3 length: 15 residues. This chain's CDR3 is CASSFTSGTSDTQYF. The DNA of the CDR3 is TGTGCCAGCAGTTTCACTAGCGGGACTTCAGATACGCAGTATTTT.

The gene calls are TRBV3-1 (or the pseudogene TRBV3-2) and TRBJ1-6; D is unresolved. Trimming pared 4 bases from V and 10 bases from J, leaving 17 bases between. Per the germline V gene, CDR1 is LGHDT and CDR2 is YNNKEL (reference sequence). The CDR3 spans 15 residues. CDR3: CASSPPGEGASPLHF. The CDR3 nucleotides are TGTGCCAGCAGCCCCCCCGGTGAGGGAGCCTCACCCCTCCACTTT.

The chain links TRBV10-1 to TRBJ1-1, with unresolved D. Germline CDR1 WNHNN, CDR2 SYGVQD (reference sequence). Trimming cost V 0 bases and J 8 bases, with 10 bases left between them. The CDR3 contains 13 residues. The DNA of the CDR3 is TGCGCCAGCAGTGAGTCGGTCGTGGGCGAAGCTTTCTTT. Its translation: CASSESVVGEAFF.

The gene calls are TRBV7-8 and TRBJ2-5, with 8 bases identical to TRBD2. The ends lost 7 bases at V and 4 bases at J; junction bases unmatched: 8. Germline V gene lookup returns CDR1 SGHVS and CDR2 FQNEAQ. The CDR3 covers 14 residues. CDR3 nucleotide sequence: TGTGCCAGCAAGGTAGCGGGATTTGGAGAGACCCAGTACTTC. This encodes CASKVAGFGETQYF.

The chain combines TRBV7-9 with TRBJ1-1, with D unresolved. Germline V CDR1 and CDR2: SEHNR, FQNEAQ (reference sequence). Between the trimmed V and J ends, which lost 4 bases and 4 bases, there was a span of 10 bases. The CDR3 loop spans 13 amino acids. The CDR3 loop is CASSSGWVTEAFF. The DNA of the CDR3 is TGTGCCAGCAGCTCGGGTTGGGTCACTGAAGCTTTCTTT.

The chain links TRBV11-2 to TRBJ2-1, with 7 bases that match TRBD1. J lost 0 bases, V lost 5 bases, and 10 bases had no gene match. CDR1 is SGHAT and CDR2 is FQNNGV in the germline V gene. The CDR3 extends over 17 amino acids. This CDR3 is CASSATDRASSYNEQFF. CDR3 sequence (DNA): TGTGCCAGCAGCGCGACTGACAGGGCCAGCTCCTACAATGAGCAGTTCTTC.